This T cell receptor (beta chain) originates from a study of shared clonotypes between healthy human individuals. Across the study: Three plates each covered CD4 naive and memory; CD8 naive two, CD8 memory one. Study conclusions and caveats: For naive CD4 cells, 4% to 6% of clonotypes were shared across several donors. Naive subsets usually exceeded memory subsets in estimated richness.

Comment on this clone: What it binds is not known.

The CDR3 is made up of 12 amino acids. The ends were cut back, 4 bases at V and 9 bases at J, with 14 bases in the middle. Per the germline V gene, CDR1 is SGHNT and CDR2 is YYREEE (reference sequence). As processed by the authors: ImmunoSEQ only sent back junction sequences with no quality scores, so filtering was done differently. TCRdb's table, derived via immunoSEQ multiplex PCR, lists solely in-frame clones and lacks some. V and J calls and clone size are copied from that table; D and trimming were computed from the DNA. The sample yields millions of clones, 93% seen once. The sequence derives from a man between 18 and 35 years old in good health. Some clones in this sample may be carry-over from other donors' samples. V gene TRBV5-4 combines with J gene TRBJ2-7, with D perhaps TRBD1 (5 bases). The sample comprised naive CD4+ T cells from PBMCs. Stated subset: CD45RA+ positively selected. This chain's CDR3 is CASSLDTSGQYF. The CDR3 DNA follows: TGTGCCAGCAGCCTGGACACATCCGGGCAGTACTTC.